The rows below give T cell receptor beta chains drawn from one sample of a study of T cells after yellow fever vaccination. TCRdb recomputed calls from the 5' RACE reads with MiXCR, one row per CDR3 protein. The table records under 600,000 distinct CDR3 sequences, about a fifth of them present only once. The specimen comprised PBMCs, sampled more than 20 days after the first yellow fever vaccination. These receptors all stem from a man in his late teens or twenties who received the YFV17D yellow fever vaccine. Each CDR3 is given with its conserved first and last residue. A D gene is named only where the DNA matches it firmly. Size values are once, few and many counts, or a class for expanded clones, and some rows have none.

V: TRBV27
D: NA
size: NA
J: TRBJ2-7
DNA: TGTGCCAGCAGTTTAAATGAGGACTACGAGCAGTACTTC
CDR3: CASSLNEDYEQYF

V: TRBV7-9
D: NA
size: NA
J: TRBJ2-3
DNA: TGTGCCAGCAGCTTAGACCGAAGCAGGGCAGATACGCAGTATTTT
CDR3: CASSLDRSRADTQYF

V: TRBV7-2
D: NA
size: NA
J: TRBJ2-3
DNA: TGTGCCAGCAGCTTGAGGGGGAGGGCAGATACGCAGTATTTT
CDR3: CASSLRGRADTQYF

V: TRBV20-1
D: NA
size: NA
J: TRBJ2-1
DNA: TGCAGTGCTAGAGATTCTGGGAGTGCAGTCTCCTACAATGAGCAGTTCTTC
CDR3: CSARDSGSAVSYNEQFF

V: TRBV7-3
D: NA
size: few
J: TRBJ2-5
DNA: TGTGCCAGCAGCCACTATCAAGGGACCCAGTACTTC
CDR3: CASSHYQGTQYF

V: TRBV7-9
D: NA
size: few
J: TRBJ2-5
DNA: TGTGCCAGCAGCCCGACGACCCCGGCGGAGACCCAGTACTTC
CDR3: CASSPTTPAETQYF

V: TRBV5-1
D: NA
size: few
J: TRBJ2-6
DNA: TGCGCCAGCAGCCCAATCTGGACAGTCCGCTCTGGGGCCAACGTCCTGACTTTC
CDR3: CASSPIWTVRSGANVLTF

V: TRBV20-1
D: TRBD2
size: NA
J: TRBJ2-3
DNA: TGCAGTGCTAGATTCCCGGGGGGGCCGTACGATACGCAGTATTTT
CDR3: CSARFPGGPYDTQYF

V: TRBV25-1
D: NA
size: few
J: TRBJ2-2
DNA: TGTGCCAGCAGTCATTGGGGGGCGAGGAACACCGGGGAGCTGTTTTTT
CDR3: CASSHWGARNTGELFF

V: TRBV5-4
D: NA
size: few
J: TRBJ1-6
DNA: TGTGCCAGCAGCTCGCCGGGGGGGTCGGGCCTCCACTTT
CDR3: CASSSPGGSGLHF

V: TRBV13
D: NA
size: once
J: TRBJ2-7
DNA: TGTGCCAGCAGCTTATTCGGGTCCCTTTACGAGCAGTACTTC
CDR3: CASSLFGSLYEQYF

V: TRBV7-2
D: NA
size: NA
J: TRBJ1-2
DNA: TGTGCCAGCAGCGCAATGTACAGCTATGGCTACACCTTC
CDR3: CASSAMYSYGYTF

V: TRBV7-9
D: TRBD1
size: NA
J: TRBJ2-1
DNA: TGTGCCAGCAGCCCCCGGGACAGGGACCTATTTGGGGGGCAGTTCTTC
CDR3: CASSPRDRDLFGGQFF

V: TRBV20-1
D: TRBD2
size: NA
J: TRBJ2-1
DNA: TGCAGTGCTAAGGGACTAGCGAGGCCTGAGCAGTTCTTC
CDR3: CSAKGLARPEQFF

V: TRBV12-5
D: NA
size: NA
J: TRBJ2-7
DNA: TGTGCTAGTGGCTGGACACCCCCGTCCGAGCAGTACTTC
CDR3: CASGWTPPSEQYF

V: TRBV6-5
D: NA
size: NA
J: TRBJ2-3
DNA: TGTGCCAGCAGTTCCGGATTGGCGGGACCTAGCACAGATACGCAGTATTTT
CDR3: CASSSGLAGPSTDTQYF

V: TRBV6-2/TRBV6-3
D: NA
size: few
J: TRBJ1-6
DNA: TGTGCCAGCAGCGCCTTAAGACAGAATAATTCACCCCTCCACTTT
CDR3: CASSALRQNNSPLHF

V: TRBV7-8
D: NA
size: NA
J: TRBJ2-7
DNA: TGTGCCAGCAGCATAGACCTACCACCGACCTACGAGCAGTACTTC
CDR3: CASSIDLPPTYEQYF

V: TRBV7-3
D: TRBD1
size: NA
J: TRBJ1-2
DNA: TGTGCCAGCAGCTTCCAGGGGGGTCGGACTAACTATGGCTACACCTTC
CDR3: CASSFQGGRTNYGYTF

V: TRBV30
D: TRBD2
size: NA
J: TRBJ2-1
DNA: TGTGCCTATTCCTGGGCCGGGGGGGGCCCTAGGAATGAGCAGTTCTTC
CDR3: CAYSWAGGGPRNEQFF

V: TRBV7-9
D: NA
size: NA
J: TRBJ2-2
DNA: TGTGCCAGCAGCTTTAAGACCGGGGAGCTGTTTTTT
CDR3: CASSFKTGELFF

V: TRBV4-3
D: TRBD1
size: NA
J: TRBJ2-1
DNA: TGCGCCAGCAGCCCCGACAGGGGCCAAGGTGAGCAGTTCTTC
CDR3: CASSPDRGQGEQFF

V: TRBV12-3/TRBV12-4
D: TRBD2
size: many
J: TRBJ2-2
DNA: TGTGCCAGCACTCTAGCGGGGCGGGGCACCGGGGAGCTGTTTTTT
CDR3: CASTLAGRGTGELFF

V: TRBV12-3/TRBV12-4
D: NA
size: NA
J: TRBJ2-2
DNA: TGTGCCAGCAGCCGTGTATCGAACACCGGGGAGCTGTTTTTT
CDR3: CASSRVSNTGELFF

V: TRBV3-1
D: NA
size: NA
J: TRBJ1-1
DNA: TGTGCCAGCAGACCCGCAGGAAGGGGCTGGGACACTGAAGCTTTCTTT
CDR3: CASRPAGRGWDTEAFF

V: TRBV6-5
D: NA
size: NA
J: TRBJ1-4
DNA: TGTGCCAGCAGTTGGGGAGGGGCGCGGAATGAAAAACTGTTTTTT
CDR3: CASSWGGARNEKLFF

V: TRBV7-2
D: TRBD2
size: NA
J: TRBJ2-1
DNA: TGTGCCAGCAGCCCCTTCCGGGGGGCCTACAATGAGCAGTTCTTC
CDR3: CASSPFRGAYNEQFF

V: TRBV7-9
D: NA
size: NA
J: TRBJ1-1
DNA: TGTGCCAGCAGCTTAACAACAGGGCTTGAAGCTTTCTTT
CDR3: CASSLTTGLEAFF

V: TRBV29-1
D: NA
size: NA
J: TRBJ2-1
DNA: TGCAGCGTTGGACCGAACAATGAGCAGTTCTTC
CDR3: CSVGPNNEQFF

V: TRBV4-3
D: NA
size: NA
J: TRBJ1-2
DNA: TGCGCCAGCAGCCAAGTTTTGGGTGACTATGGCTACACCTTC
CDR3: CASSQVLGDYGYTF

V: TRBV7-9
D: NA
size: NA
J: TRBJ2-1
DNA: TGTGCCAGCAGCCTAATAGCCAATGAGCAGTTCTTC
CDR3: CASSLIANEQFF